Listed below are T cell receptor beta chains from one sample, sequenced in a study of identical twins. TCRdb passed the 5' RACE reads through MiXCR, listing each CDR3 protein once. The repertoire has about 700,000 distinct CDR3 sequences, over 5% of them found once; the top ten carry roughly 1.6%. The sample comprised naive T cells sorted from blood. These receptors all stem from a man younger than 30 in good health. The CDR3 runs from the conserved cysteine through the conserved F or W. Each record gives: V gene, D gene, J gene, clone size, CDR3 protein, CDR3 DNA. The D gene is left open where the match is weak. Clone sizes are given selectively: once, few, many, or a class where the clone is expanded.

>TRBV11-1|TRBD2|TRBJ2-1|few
CASSSLPGTSGRGPYNEQFF
TGTGCCAGCAGCTCCCTTCCCGGGACTAGCGGGAGGGGACCCTACAATGAGCAGTTCTTC
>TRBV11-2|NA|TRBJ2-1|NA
CASLRFNEQFF
TGTGCCAGCCTTAGGTTCAATGAGCAGTTCTTC
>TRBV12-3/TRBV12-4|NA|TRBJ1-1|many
CASSLRGIGTTEAFF
TGTGCCAGCAGTTTAAGGGGGATCGGAACCACTGAAGCTTTCTTT
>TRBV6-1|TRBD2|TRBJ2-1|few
CATYRGGLYNEQFF
TGTGCCACCTACCGGGGGGGCCTATACAATGAGCAGTTCTTC
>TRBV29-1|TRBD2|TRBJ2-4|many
CSVSSGEAKNIQYF
TGCAGCGTCTCTAGCGGAGAAGCCAAAAACATTCAGTACTTC
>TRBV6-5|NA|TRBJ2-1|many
CASGPEGNEQFF
TGTGCCAGCGGTCCCGAGGGGAATGAGCAGTTCTTC
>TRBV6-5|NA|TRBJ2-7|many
CASSYSGAGAQYF
TGTGCCAGCAGTTACAGCGGGGCGGGGGCGCAGTACTTC
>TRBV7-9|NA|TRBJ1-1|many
CASSSGRDKNTEAFF
TGTGCCAGCAGCTCGGGTAGGGACAAGAACACTGAAGCTTTCTTT
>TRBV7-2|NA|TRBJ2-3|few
CASRNRAVSSTDTQYF
TGTGCCAGCAGAAACCGGGCGGTTTCTAGCACAGATACGCAGTATTTT
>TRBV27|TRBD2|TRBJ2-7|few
CATKIAGGPYEQYF
TGTGCCACCAAAATAGCGGGAGGCCCCTACGAGCAGTACTTC
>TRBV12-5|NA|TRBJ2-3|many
CASGPLKAATAQDTQYF
TGTGCTAGTGGTCCCTTAAAGGCGGCCACAGCACAAGATACGCAGTATTTT
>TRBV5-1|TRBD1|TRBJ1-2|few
CASSSLKDRGNGYTF
TGCGCCAGCAGCTCCTTAAAGGACAGGGGGAATGGCTACACCTTC
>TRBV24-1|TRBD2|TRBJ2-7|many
CAKILAGGGYYEQYF
TGTGCCAAGATACTAGCGGGAGGTGGATACTACGAGCAGTACTTC
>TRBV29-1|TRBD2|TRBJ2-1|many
CSVEGGLAGVLSYNEQFF
TGCAGCGTGGAGGGGGGACTAGCGGGAGTTTTGTCCTACAATGAGCAGTTCTTC
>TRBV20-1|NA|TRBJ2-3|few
CSAAREIDTQYF
TGCAGTGCAGCTAGGGAGATCGATACGCAGTATTTT
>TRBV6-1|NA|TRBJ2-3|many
CASSEVPGADTQYF
TGTGCCAGCAGTGAAGTCCCGGGAGCAGATACGCAGTATTTT
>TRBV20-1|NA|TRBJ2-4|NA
CSARLNAVGLGPFEGKNIQYF
TGCAGTGCCAGACTTAATGCCGTCGGACTTGGACCTTTTGAAGGCAAAAACATTCAGTACTTC
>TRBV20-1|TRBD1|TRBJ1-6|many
CSARVDRVSPLHF
TGCAGTGCTAGAGTTGACAGGGTGTCACCCCTCCACTTT
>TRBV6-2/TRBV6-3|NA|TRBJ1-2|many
CASSYSVGWLTF
TGTGCCAGCAGTTACTCGGTAGGGTGGCTTACCTTC
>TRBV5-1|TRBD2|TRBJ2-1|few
CASSLGGLAGGSYNEQFF
TGCGCCAGCAGCTTGGGGGGACTAGCGGGAGGTTCCTACAATGAGCAGTTCTTC
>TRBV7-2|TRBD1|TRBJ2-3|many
CASSSGQGFQGTQYF
TGTGCCAGCAGCTCCGGACAGGGCTTTCAGGGTACGCAGTATTTT
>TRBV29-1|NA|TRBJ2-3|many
CSVEGRPFTDTQYF
TGCAGCGTTGAAGGACGGCCGTTTACAGATACGCAGTATTTT
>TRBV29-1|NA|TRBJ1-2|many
CSAGTADYTF
TGCAGCGCTGGGACGGCTGATTACACCTTC
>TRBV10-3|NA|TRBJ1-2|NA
CAISESQGMCTF
TGTGCCATCAGTGAGTCACAGGGAATGTGTACCTTC
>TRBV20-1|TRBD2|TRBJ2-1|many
CSAQGLAGGLYNEQFF
TGCAGTGCCCAGGGACTAGCGGGAGGTCTCTACAATGAGCAGTTCTTC
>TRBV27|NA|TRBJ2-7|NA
CASSLWGPHPSNEQYF
TGTGCCAGCAGTTTATGGGGACCGCACCCCTCCAACGAGCAGTACTTC
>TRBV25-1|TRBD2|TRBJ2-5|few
CASSVVAGSGETQYF
TGTGCCAGCAGTGTAGTAGCGGGATCGGGAGAGACCCAGTACTTC
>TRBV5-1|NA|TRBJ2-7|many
CASSLGTALSYEQYF
TGCGCCAGCAGCTTGGGGACAGCGCTCTCCTACGAGCAGTACTTC
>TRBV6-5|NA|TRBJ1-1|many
CASSYSGQDGTEAFF
TGTGCCAGCAGTTACTCGGGGCAGGATGGGACTGAAGCTTTCTTT
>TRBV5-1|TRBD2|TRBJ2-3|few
CASSPRLAGVDTDTQYF
TGCGCCAGCAGCCCCAGACTAGCGGGAGTTGACACAGATACGCAGTATTTT
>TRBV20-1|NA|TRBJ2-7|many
CSARDSVAGTYEQYF
TGCAGTGCTAGAGATTCGGTAGCAGGTACCTACGAGCAGTACTTC
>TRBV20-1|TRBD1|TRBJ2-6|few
CSAPGQGGSFSGANVLTF
TGCAGTGCCCCGGGACAGGGGGGTTCGTTTTCTGGGGCCAACGTCCTGACTTTC
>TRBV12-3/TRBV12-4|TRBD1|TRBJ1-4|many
CASSLGGQANEKLFF
TGTGCCAGCAGTTTAGGGGGACAGGCTAATGAAAAACTGTTTTTT
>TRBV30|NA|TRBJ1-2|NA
CAWTPAGYGYTF
TGTGCCTGGACTCCCGCGGGCTATGGCTACACCTTC
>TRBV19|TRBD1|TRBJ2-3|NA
CASSIRGQGTTDTQYF
TGTGCCAGTAGTATTCGGGGACAGGGGACGACAGATACGCAGTATTTT
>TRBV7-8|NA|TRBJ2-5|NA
CASSLVRGAFETQYF
TGTGCCAGCAGCTTAGTACGGGGGGCCTTTGAGACCCAGTACTTC
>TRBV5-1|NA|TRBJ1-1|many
CASSPRGTEAFF
TGCGCCAGCAGCCCCCGTGGCACTGAAGCTTTCTTT
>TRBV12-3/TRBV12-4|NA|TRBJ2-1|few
CASSLTIGGRKNSNEQFF
TGTGCCAGCAGTCTAACTATAGGGGGGCGGAAGAATTCCAATGAGCAGTTCTTC
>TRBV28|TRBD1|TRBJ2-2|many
CASRPGTANTGELFF
TGTGCCAGCAGACCCGGGACAGCCAACACCGGGGAGCTGTTTTTT
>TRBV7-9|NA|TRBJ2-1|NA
CASSTSGRYNEQFF
TGTGCCAGCAGCACCTCCGGACGGTACAATGAGCAGTTCTTC
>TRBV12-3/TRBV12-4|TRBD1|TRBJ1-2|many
CASRGPSGQLFGGYTF
TGTGCCAGCAGAGGCCCCTCGGGACAGTTATTTGGTGGCTACACCTTC
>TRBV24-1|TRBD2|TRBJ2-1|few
CATAGGLVNEQFF
TGTGCCACCGCGGGAGGGCTGGTCAATGAGCAGTTCTTC
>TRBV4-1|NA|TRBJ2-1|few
CASVGPGSNEQFF
TGCGCCAGCGTCGGCCCGGGGTCGAATGAGCAGTTCTTC
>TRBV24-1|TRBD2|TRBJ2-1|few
CATSDPGTSLVGQFF
TGTGCCACCAGTGATCCCGGGACTAGTCTCGTTGGGCAGTTCTTC
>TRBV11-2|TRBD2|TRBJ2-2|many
CASSLPGLAVTGELFF
TGTGCCAGCAGCTTGCCGGGACTAGCGGTCACCGGGGAGCTGTTTTTT